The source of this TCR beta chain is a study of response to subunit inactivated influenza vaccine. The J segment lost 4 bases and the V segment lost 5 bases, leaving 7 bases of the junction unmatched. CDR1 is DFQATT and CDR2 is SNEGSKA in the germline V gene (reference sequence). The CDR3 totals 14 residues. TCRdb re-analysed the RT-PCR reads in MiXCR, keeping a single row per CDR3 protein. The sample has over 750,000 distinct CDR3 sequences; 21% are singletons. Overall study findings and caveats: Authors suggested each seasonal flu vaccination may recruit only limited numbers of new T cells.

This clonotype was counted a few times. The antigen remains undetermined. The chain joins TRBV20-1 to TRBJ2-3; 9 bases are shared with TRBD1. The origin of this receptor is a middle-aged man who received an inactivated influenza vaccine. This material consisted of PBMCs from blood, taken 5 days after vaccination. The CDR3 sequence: CSALRDRDPDTQYF. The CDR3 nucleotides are TGCAGTGCTCTCCGGGACAGGGATCCAGATACGCAGTATTTT.